This passage covers 13 T cell receptor beta chains from one sample sequenced in a study of CD8+ T cells in alopecia areata. RNA extraction and reverse transcription yielded cDNA as sequencing template. The method was immunoSEQ multiplex PCR; TCRdb's version includes in-frame clones alone and lacks a portion of them. This sample has 200,000 to 250,000 clones, with around 57% found just once. As to treatment: oral pan-JAK inhibitor, 5-10 mg twice daily. Sequences were derived from CD4+ T cells sorted from blood, sampled at week 4, from a patient treated with tofacitinib. Every receptor here comes from a human donor with alopecia areata.

The chain links TRBV29-1 to TRBJ1-1; D is uncertain. The germline V and J ends were trimmed by 5 bases and 3 bases, with 10 bases remaining between them. Germline CDR1 reads SQVTM; CDR2 reads ANQGSEA. There are 12 residues in the CDR3. CDR3 sequence: CSVCWGDTEAFF. The DNA of the CDR3 is TGCAGCGTTTGCTGGGGAGACACTGAAGCTTTCTTT.

The chain recombines TRBV5-1 with TRBJ2-7, with 8 bases lining up with TRBD1. Germline CDR1 reads SGHRS; CDR2 reads YFSETQ. The CDR3 runs 14 residues. V gave up 5 bases and J gave up 0 bases; unmatched junction bases: 4. In DNA, the CDR3 is TGCGCCAGCAGAAAGGGACAGGACTCCTACGAGCAGTACTTC. It is translated as CASRKGQDSYEQYF.

DNA of the CDR3: TGTGCCAGCAGCGTGGAATTCTGGACTAGCGGGGGGCATACGCAGTATTTT. Amino acid sequence: CASSVEFWTSGGHTQYF. The chain is built from TRBV9 and TRBJ2-3, with 14 bases lining up with TRBD2. Trimming at V came to 2 bases and at J to 7 bases, leaving 9 bases not matched to a gene. The V gene's germline CDR1 is SGDLS and CDR2 YYNGEE. This CDR3 region has 17 residues.

The chain couples TRBV30 to TRBJ1-2, with 7 bases that match TRBD1. CDR1 and CDR2 from the germline V gene are GTSNPN and SVGIG (reference sequence). The CDR3 has 13 residues. V trimming: 7 bases; J trimming: 5 bases; junction bases outside the gene matches: 10. CDR3 protein: CAFLRDSHYGYTF. DNA of the CDR3: TGTGCCTTCCTCCGGGACAGCCATTATGGCTACACCTTC.

V is TRBV30 and J is TRBJ2-7; D unresolved. The germline gives CDR1 GTSNPN, CDR2 SVGIG (reference sequence). This CDR3 is 13 amino acids long. The ends were cut back, 2 bases at V and 6 bases at J, with 14 bases in the middle. In DNA, the CDR3 is TGTGCCTGGAGTCCTACTAACCTTGGCGAGCAGTACTTC. Amino acid sequence: CAWSPTNLGEQYF.

This chain uses TRBV29-1 with TRBJ2-3, with 7 nucleotides matching TRBD1. The germline V gene encodes CDR1 SQVTM and CDR2 ANQGSEA. V lost 3 bases and J lost 3; bases outside the gene matches: 3. The CDR3 length is 13 residues. This CDR3 reads CSVDPQGTDTQYF. The DNA for the CDR3 is TGCAGCGTTGATCCACAGGGGACAGATACGCAGTATTTT.

This sequence joins TRBV2 and TRBJ1-1; no clear D. Germline-derived CDR1 and CDR2 are SNHLY and FYNNEI. This CDR3 contains 11 residues. The V gene lost 7 bases and the J gene lost 0 bases, with 3 bases spanning the gap. CDR3 loop: CASTLNTEAFF. CDR3 DNA sequence: TGTGCCAGCACCCTGAACACTGAAGCTTTCTTT.

The gene calls are TRBV2 and TRBJ2-3; no definite D call. V dropped 7 bases and J dropped 0 bases, with 5 bases sitting between them. Looked up from germline, CDR1 is SNHLY and CDR2 is FYNNEI. The CDR3 has 12 residues. The CDR3 sequence: CASTPSTDTQYF. DNA of the CDR3: TGTGCCAGCACACCCAGCACAGATACGCAGTATTTT.

This sequence joins TRBV5-1 and TRBJ2-3; D uncertain. Deletions cut 1 base from V and 0 bases from J, with 9 bases between. Germline lookup yields CDR1 SGHRS and CDR2 YFSETQ. This CDR3 contains 15 residues. CDR3: CASSLQASSTDTQYF. The CDR3 coding sequence is TGCGCCAGCAGCTTGCAGGCCAGTAGCACAGATACGCAGTATTTT.

In the case of this clone: The same CDR3 arises from other DNA sequences in this sample as well. The chain carries TRBV5-1 and TRBJ1-6, with 9 bases fitting TRBD1. The germline V gene encodes CDR1 SGHRS and CDR2 YFSETQ. The ends lost 4 bases at V and 7 bases at J; junction bases unmatched: 3. The CDR3 extends over 14 amino acids. CDR3 sequence reads: CASSIGQGNSPLHF. CDR3 nucleotide sequence: TGCGCCAGCAGCATTGGACAGGGGAATTCACCCCTCCACTTT.

This clone was seen a few times. The chain uses TRBV5-6 and TRBJ2-7; 7 bases are shared with TRBD1. V was clipped by 4 bases and J by 3 bases; unmatched bases: 10. The CDR3 has 15 residues. The V gene's germline CDR1 is SGHDT and CDR2 YYEEEE. CDR3 coding DNA: TGTGCCAGCAGCCGGAAACAGGGGTACGTCTACGAGCAGTACTTC. Its translation is CASSRKQGYVYEQYF.

The V gene is TRBV30, the J gene TRBJ1-2; the match to TRBD1 covers 7 bases. Germline V CDR1 and CDR2: GTSNPN, SVGIG (reference sequence). V dropped 7 bases and J dropped 0; count of bases not matched to a gene: 11. The CDR3 extends over 15 amino acids. The CDR3 coding sequence is TGTGCCTTGGACAGGAATATTAATGCTAACTATGGCTACACCTTC. This codes for CALDRNINANYGYTF.

This clone has just a few counts. The genes are TRBV14 and TRBJ2-1; D not certain. CDR3 size: 13 residues. Trimming removed 3 bases at V and 10 bases at J, with 13 bases between. Germline loops: CDR1 SGHDN, CDR2 FVKESK. CDR3 DNA sequence: TGTGCCAGCAGCCAGGATAACGAGGAGGAGCAGTTCTTC. Amino acids: CASSQDNEEEQFF.